This entry lists 14 T cell receptor beta chains sequenced from one sample in a study of T cells after yellow fever vaccination. TCRdb itself ran the 5' RACE reads through MiXCR, one entry per CDR3 protein. The sample has 40,000 or so distinct CDR3 sequences, 6% to 7% seen once; the top ten hold about 15%. Sequencing was performed on CD8+ T cells not binding an NS4B(214-222) dextramer, sorted from PBMCs, taken 45 days after the yellow fever booster vaccination. The receptor source for this set is a man aged 25-45 years who received the YFV17D yellow fever vaccine.

This clonotype was seen many times. This rearrangement joins TRBV7-9 to TRBJ2-5; no firm D call. V dropped 5 bases and J dropped 3 bases, with 16 bases sitting between them. This CDR3 region has 15 residues. Germline V CDR1 and CDR2: SEHNR, FQNEAQ (reference sequence). CDR3 loop: CASSLLAAGEETQYF. CDR3 coding DNA: TGTGCCAGCAGCCTTCTGGCGGCCGGTGAAGAGACCCAGTACTTC.

This clonotype was observed many times. V usage is TRBV5-6 and J usage is TRBJ2-7; 10 positions match TRBD1. The length of the CDR3 is 15 residues. V was pared by 0 bases and J by 2 bases, with 2 bases of the junction left unmatched. CDR1 is SGHDT and CDR2 is YYEEEE in the germline V gene. CDR3 nucleotide sequence: TGTGCCAGCAGCTTGGGGACAGGGGGGGCCTACGAGCAGTACTTC. As protein: CASSLGTGGAYEQYF.

This clonotype came up many times. This sequence joins TRBV27 and TRBJ1-2, with D hard to call. The length of the CDR3 is 14 residues. Germline CDR1 is MNHEY and CDR2 is SMNVEV (reference sequence). The V and J ends lost 5 bases and 0 bases respectively, with 10 bases between them. CDR3 amino acids: CASSPSGANYGYTF. The CDR3 DNA reads TGTGCCAGCAGTCCCTCCGGAGCTAACTATGGCTACACCTTC.

This clonotype was picked up many times. The chain uses TRBV29-1 and TRBJ2-7; 7 bases match TRBD1. Germline values: CDR1 SQVTM, CDR2 ANQGSEA. V gave up 6 bases and J gave up 2 bases; unmatched junction bases: 7. The CDR3 sequence is 13 residues long. CDR3 loop: CSVARGTAYEQYF. The CDR3 bases are TGCAGCGTGGCCAGGGGGACAGCCTACGAGCAGTACTTC.

The table lists this clonotype with many counts. The junction does not match germline at one end; this may be a read error. The rearrangement links TRBV27 to TRBJ2-7; 11 positions agree with TRBD1. The CDR3 has 12 amino acids. Germline values: CDR1 MNHEY, CDR2 SMNVEV (reference sequence). In DNA, the CDR3 is TGTGCCAGCAGTCCCCTTGGACAGGGGGCCTCCTTC. It yields the protein CASSPLGQGASF.

This clonotype was counted ten times or more. The V call is TRBV25-1, the J call TRBJ2-7; no reliable D call. Germline assignment: CDR1 MGHDK and CDR2 SYGVNS. The CDR3 loop spans 13 amino acids. V lost 7 bases, J lost 1 base, and 11 bases lay in between. CDR3 residues: CASMVDWSYEQYF. The CDR3 DNA follows: TGTGCCAGCATGGTAGACTGGTCCTACGAGCAGTACTTC.

Regarding this clonotype: Given a much more abundant clone one base away, this may be a read error. The J gene is TRBJ2-1, the V gene TRBV20-1; D perhaps matches TRBD1 (5 bases). The CDR3 has 12 residues. V gave up 3 bases and J gave up 6 bases, with 9 bases separating them. Germline-derived CDR1 and CDR2 are DFQATT and SNEGSKA (reference sequence). The CDR3 coding sequence is TGCAGTGCTAGGACAGACTGCAATGAGCAGTTCTTC. It encodes CSARTDCNEQFF.

In its sample, this clonotype was seen many times. The chain uses TRBV7-8 and TRBJ2-1; a weak D match, TRBD2 (5 bases). Germline CDR1 and CDR2: SGHVS and FQNEAQ. The CDR3 is made up of 15 amino acids. The V and J ends lost 4 bases and 7 bases respectively, with 17 bases between them. Here the CDR3 reads CASSSEGRRDNEQFF. The DNA of the CDR3 is TGTGCCAGCAGCTCTGAAGGGAGACGGGATAATGAGCAGTTCTTC.

The chain recombines TRBV6-5 with TRBJ2-5, with a weak D call TRBD1 (5 bases). Germline V lookup: CDR1 MNHEY, CDR2 SVGAGI. V was pared by 7 bases and J by 1 base, with 19 bases between. This CDR3 has 16 residues. The CDR3 region is CASMLGPGMVQETQYF. In DNA form, the CDR3 reads TGTGCCAGCATGTTAGGTCCAGGGATGGTCCAAGAGACCCAGTACTTC.

This clonotype was picked up many times. The chain couples TRBV7-9 to TRBJ1-2, with D possibly being TRBD1 (5 bases). The V and J ends lost 5 bases and 4 bases respectively, with 14 bases between them. From germline, CDR1 is SEHNR and CDR2 FQNEAQ (reference sequence). The CDR3 covers 14 residues. This CDR3 is CASSTTRVGYGYTF. CDR3 bases: TGTGCCAGCAGCACAACCAGGGTCGGCTATGGCTACACCTTC.

The chain combines TRBV2 with TRBJ2-7; 9 bases agree with TRBD1. Losses at the gene ends were 7 bases for V and 2 bases for J; bases not matched to a gene: 6. This CDR3 comprises 14 residues. Germline V gene data show CDR1 as SNHLY and CDR2 as FYNNEI. The CDR3 coding sequence is TGTGCCAGCAACTCCGGGACAGGGACCTACGAGCAGTACTTC. This translates into CASNSGTGTYEQYF.

This clonotype was counted at least ten times. V usage is TRBV20-1 and J usage is TRBJ1-1; D is ambiguous. The ends were cut back, 6 bases at V and 4 bases at J, with 15 bases in the middle. Germline V gives CDR1 DFQATT, CDR2 SNEGSKA (reference sequence). The CDR3 spans 13 residues. CDR3 residues: CSANSEWITEAFF. CDR3 DNA: TGCAGTGCCAACTCGGAGTGGATCACTGAAGCTTTCTTT.

This clonotype was found many times. The chain uses TRBV4-2 and TRBJ2-5, with 10 bases aligning to TRBD2. V was clipped by 0 bases and J by 5 bases; unmatched bases: 9. The CDR3 runs 17 residues. Looked up from germline, CDR1 is LGHNA and CDR2 is YNFKEQ. In DNA, the CDR3 is TGTGCCAGCAGCCAAGAGGCAAGCGGGAGGGCCGGGGAGACCCAGTACTTC. Translated: CASSQEASGRAGETQYF.

The table lists this clonotype with many counts. This sequence joins TRBV29-1 and TRBJ1-1; perhaps TRBD1 as D (5 bases). V was shortened by 8 bases and J by 6 bases, with 16 bases between the two germline ends. This CDR3 region has 12 residues. The V gene's germline CDR1 is SQVTM and CDR2 ANQGSEA. CDR3 loop: CSPTGQEAEAFF. The CDR3 region has the DNA TGCAGCCCCACGGGGCAGGAGGCTGAAGCTTTCTTT.